These 12 T cell receptor beta chains were sequenced from one sample in a study of T cells in Graves' hyperthyroidism and ophthalmopathy. RNA transcripts were the template for amplifying TCR beta CDR3 regions. The HTBI primer set served for first-round RT-PCR of the TCR CDR3. TCRdb re-called the multiplex PCR reads through MiXCR, storing one row per CDR3 protein. Among some 650,000 distinct CDR3 sequences listed, more than 15% were seen once. The sample consisted of blood. The receptors here all came from a woman aged 40 to 49 with Graves' ophthalmopathy.

This clonotype was seen repeatedly, ten times or more. The rearrangement uses TRBV18 and TRBJ2-5; D may be TRBD2 (5 bases). Per the germline V gene, CDR1 is KGHSH and CDR2 is LQKENI. Trimming pared 3 bases from V and 1 base from J, leaving 12 bases between. This CDR3 comprises 15 residues. The DNA of the CDR3 is TGTGCCAGCTCACCGCGAGGGCGACTCCAAGAGACCCAGTACTTC. Amino acids: CASSPRGRLQETQYF.

Note on this clonotype: A read error may produce the germline difference seen at one junction end. The chain carries TRBV11-2 and TRBJ2-5; 12 positions match TRBD2. The CDR3 runs 15 residues. Germline CDR1 and CDR2: SGHAT and FQNNGV. Here the CDR3 reads CASSLTSGSQEAQYF. As DNA, the CDR3 is TGTGCCAGCAGCTTGACTAGCGGGAGTCAAGAGGCCCAGTACTTC.

This clonotype has ten or more counts. The rearrangement uses TRBV20-1 and TRBJ2-5; a weak D match, TRBD1 (6 bases). The CDR3 sequence is 11 residues long. V was cut by 5 bases and J by 5 bases, with 9 bases left in between. Germline loops: CDR1 DFQATT, CDR2 SNEGSKA (reference sequence). This CDR3 reads CSAYREETQYF. The CDR3 bases are TGCAGTGCTTACAGGGAGGAGACCCAGTACTTC.

This clonotype was counted only a few times. The rearrangement links TRBV6-1 to TRBJ2-5; perhaps TRBD2 as D (7 bases). The germline gives CDR1 MNHNS, CDR2 SASEGT. Trimming pared 3 bases from V and 14 bases from J, leaving 19 bases between. The CDR3 is 13 amino acids. In DNA, the CDR3 is TGTGCCAGCAGTGAGAGGCGTCGCGGGGGCCGTTACTTC. The encoded protein is CASSERRRGGRYF.

This clonotype was observed once. The V gene is TRBV19, the J gene TRBJ1-6, with TRBD1 matching 7 bases. The CDR3 has 18 amino acids. V dropped 5 bases and J dropped 7; count of bases not matched to a gene: 17. CDR1 LNHDA and CDR2 SQIVND come from the germline V gene (reference sequence). The CDR3 region has the DNA TGTGCCAGTAGTCCTCTCCGGGACAGAGGTTTGGGGAATTCACCCCTCCACTTT. Encoded protein: CASSPLRDRGLGNSPLHF.

This clonotype was observed at least ten times. The V gene is TRBV6-1, the J gene TRBJ1-5, with D perhaps matching TRBD1 (6 bases). This CDR3 is 13 amino acids long. V was trimmed by 9 bases and J by 7 bases, leaving 16 bases between them. Germline CDR1 is MNHNS and CDR2 is SASEGT. The chain's CDR3 is CASRPRGRQPQHF. The DNA for the CDR3 is TGTGCCAGTAGGCCCAGGGGACGCCAGCCCCAGCATTTT.

This clonotype has a count of ten or more. The rearrangement links TRBV6-1 to TRBJ2-1; D might be TRBD1 or TRBD2, each matching 5 bases. Per germline, CDR1 MNHNS and CDR2 SASEGT. The CDR3 runs 14 residues. V was clipped by 5 bases and J by 8 bases, with 16 bases between them. CDR3 in DNA: TGTGCCAGCAGTAGGGACGGAGTGTCGGATGAGCAGTTCTTC. Amino acid sequence: CASSRDGVSDEQFF.

This clonotype has ten or more counts. This sequence joins TRBV7-9 and TRBJ1-6; 7 bases are shared with TRBD1. The CDR3 runs 14 residues. Looked up from germline, CDR1 is SEHNR and CDR2 is FQNEAQ (reference sequence). V lost 4 bases and J lost 7; bases outside the gene matches: 4. This CDR3 is CASSSTGMNSPLHF. Written as DNA, the CDR3 is TGTGCCAGCAGCTCGACAGGGATGAATTCACCCCTCCACTTT.

V gene TRBV4-1 combines with J gene TRBJ2-7; no clear D. V was shortened by 1 base and J by 10 bases, with 14 bases between the two germline ends. This CDR3 contains 13 residues. The germline V gene has CDR1 MGHRA and CDR2 YSYEKL. The DNA of the CDR3 is TGCGCCAGCAGCCAAGGGAGTTTCACTGATCAGTACTTC. Translating gives CASSQGSFTDQYF.

This clonotype was counted many times. The rearrangement joins TRBV6-1 to TRBJ1-2, with D possibly TRBD1 on 5 matching bases. CDR3 length equals 16 residues. V lost 6 bases to trimming and J lost 8 bases, with 25 bases between them. CDR1 and CDR2 from the germline V gene are MNHNS and SASEGT. Written as DNA, the CDR3 is TGTGCCAGCAGGCCTTACGGGGACCGCACATCGAGAGGCTACACCTTC. Its translation: CASRPYGDRTSRGYTF.

V and J are TRBV30 and TRBJ1-2; D remains unclear. There are 12 residues in the CDR3. Trimming removed 6 bases at V and 7 bases at J, with 15 bases between. Germline values: CDR1 GTSNPN, CDR2 SVGIG (reference sequence). The CDR3 sequence is CACHLPGSGYTF. DNA of the CDR3: TGTGCCTGCCATTTGCCGGGCTCTGGCTACACCTTC.

V gene TRBV15 combines with J gene TRBJ1-5; D is uncertain. V was clipped by 0 bases and J by 4 bases, with 22 bases between them. Germline CDR1 LNHNV, CDR2 YYDKDF (reference sequence). This CDR3 has 19 residues. CDR3 DNA: TGTGCCACCAGCAGAGACGTAATAAGGCGAGGGAAGGGAAATCAGCCCCAGCATTTT. Translation: CATSRDVIRRGKGNQPQHF.